In its sample, the clone carrying this T cell receptor beta chain was seen a few times. Its antigen is currently unknown. Unique molecular identifiers were incorporated into the prepared TCRbeta library. Using its own MiXCR run on the PCR reads, TCRdb lists one record per CDR3 protein. The profile shows roughly 98,000 distinct CDR3 sequences, 15% of them singletons. The data were taken from a study of T-cell reconstitution after alpha-beta-depleted transplantation in children. The study's findings and limits: The study traced high day-60 TCRbeta diversity in some patients to surviving recipient T cells and thymic progenitors. By one year post-transplant, T-cell counts and diversity largely arose from T cells that were newly produced. Expanded graft clones numbering several hundred reportedly gave rise to alpha-beta T cells about two months after transplant.

V shed 4 bases and J 2 bases; nucleotides not matched to a gene: 6. CDR3 size: 16 residues. Germline CDR1 reads SEHNR; CDR2 reads FQNEAQ (reference sequence). The receptor's source is a male patient aged 2 to 10 who had a stem cell transplant for acute lymphoblastic leukemia, so the T cells may come from the graft donor. The sample here was PBMCs, mostly from graft donor cells, taken 180 days after TCRalphabeta/CD19-depleted stem cell transplant. This sequence joins TRBV7-9 and TRBJ2-2, with 8 nucleotides matching TRBD1. The CDR3 here is CASSSRGRRNTGELFF. The DNA for the CDR3 is TGTGCCAGCAGCTCCAGGGGGCGCCGCAACACCGGGGAGCTGTTTTTT.